Listed below are T cell receptor beta chains from one sample, sequenced in a study of metastatic and nonmetastatic thyroid tumors. TCRdb recomputed clones from the PCR reads via MiXCR. The table includes approximately 38,000 clones, approximately 26% detected once. Input material: blood. The receptors come from a female donor with papillary thyroid cancer or a benign thyroid nodule (not recorded which). Some clones in this sample may be carry-over from other donors' samples. The CDR3 runs from the conserved cysteine through the conserved F or W. A D gene is named only where the DNA matches it firmly. Rows may omit the clone size; those that give it use once, few, many or a size class.

d_gene,v_gene,abundance,j_gene,CDR3nt,CDR3aa
.,TRBV6-1,few,TRBJ1-1,TGTGCCAGCACCCGATCGCTGGGTACTGAATCTTTCTTT,CASTRSLGTESFF
TRBD1,TRBV20-1,once,TRBJ2-7,TGCAGTGCCCCCGTACAGGGGTTCAACGAGCAGTACTTC,CSAPVQGFNEQYF
.,TRBV27,many,TRBJ1-2,TGTGCCAGCAGTTCCCGGGGCTATGGCTACACCTTC,CASSSRGYGYTF
TRBD1,TRBV5-6,many,TRBJ2-3,TGTGCCAGCAGCTTGGCGGACAGGGGGCGAGATACGCAGTATTTT,CASSLADRGRDTQYF
TRBD1,TRBV6-1,many,TRBJ1-2,TGTGCCAGCAGTATAAGACAGGGGAGTAATGGCTACACCTTC,CASSIRQGSNGYTF
.,TRBV19,.,TRBJ1-2,TGTGCCACTCAAACGAACTATGGCTACACCTTC,CATQTNYGYTF
.,TRBV2,.,TRBJ2-5,TGTGTCAGCACCGCAACAAGGAAAGAAGATACCCAGTACTTC,CVSTATRKEDTQYF
.,TRBV6-2/TRBV6-3,.,TRBJ1-5,TGTGCCAGCAGGCAGGGTGTAAGCAATCAGCCCCAGCATTTT,CASRQGVSNQPQHF
TRBD2,TRBV7-2,.,TRBJ2-7,TGTGCCAGCAGCTTATCTGCGGGAGGCTACGAGCGGTACTTC,CASSLSAGGYERYF
.,TRBV5-1,many,TRBJ1-5,TGCGCCAGCAGCGAGGCCCCGGGGGTTCGGCCCCAGCATTTT,CASSEAPGVRPQHF
.,TRBV30,many,TRBJ2-2,TGTGCCTGGAGTGCTGTTCAGGGAAAGTCCGGGGAGCTGTTTTTT,CAWSAVQGKSGELFF
.,TRBV20-1,.,TRBJ2-5,TGCAGTGCTAGAAGGGTGACAGGACGGATGGAGACCCAGTACTTC,CSARRVTGRMETQYF
TRBD2,TRBV7-9,many,TRBJ2-1,TGTGCCAGCAGCTTACCAGCGGGAGGGCCTAGGGAGCAGTTCTTC,CASSLPAGGPREQFF
TRBD1,TRBV20-1,.,TRBJ1-1,TGCAGTTTTCCAGGACAGGGAAACACTGAAGCTTTCTTT,CSFPGQGNTEAFF
TRBD1,TRBV7-7,many,TRBJ2-3,TGTGCTAGCAGCTTCGGCCTGGGACAGGGCACAGATACGCAGTATTTT,CASSFGLGQGTDTQYF
.,TRBV28,many,TRBJ1-2,TGTGCCAGCACCACCCCTGGGTATGGCTACACCTTC,CASTTPGYGYTF
.,TRBV6-2/TRBV6-3,many,TRBJ2-5,TGTGCCAGCAAGCCCGGAGGAGGGTACCAAGAGACCCAGTACTTC,CASKPGGGYQETQYF
.,TRBV20-1,once,TRBJ2-7,TGCAGTGCTAGAGAGGGGATTGGGCGGGCACTAGGCTACGAGCAGTACTTC,CSAREGIGRALGYEQYF
TRBD2,TRBV5-1,few,TRBJ2-3,TGCGCCAGCAGCGGAGGACTAGCGGGGTTAGATACGCAGTATTTT,CASSGGLAGLDTQYF
.,TRBV30,many,TRBJ1-1,TGTGCCTGGAGTGTACTGGGGGACGCTGAAGCTTTCTTT,CAWSVLGDAEAFF
TRBD1,TRBV20-1,many,TRBJ1-6,TGCAGTGCTGACCACAGGGGGCAGAGCTCCTATAATTCACCCCTCCACTTT,CSADHRGQSSYNSPLHF
.,TRBV6-1,medium-sized,TRBJ1-6,TGTGCCAGCAGAGCGGCAGGCATTAATTCACCCCTCCACTTT,CASRAAGINSPLHF
TRBD2,TRBV5-1,.,TRBJ2-3,TGCGCCAGCAGCAAAAAAACTGACTGGGAAGGGCTAGCGGGGCCACGATACACAGATACGCAGTATTTT,CASSKKTDWEGLAGPRYTDTQYF
.,TRBV20-1,once,TRBJ2-3,TGCAGTGCTATTCACGCAGATACGCAGTATTTT,CSAIHADTQYF
.,TRBV4-2,many,TRBJ1-1,TGTGCCAGCAGCCAGGGTACAGGGACAGCTTTCTTT,CASSQGTGTAFF
.,TRBV19,.,TRBJ2-7,TGCGCCAGTAGTATTGGACAGATCCACCAGCAATACTTC,CASSIGQIHQQYF
.,TRBV27,many,TRBJ1-2,TGTGCCAGCAGTTTATCGGGGCAGATTAATGGCTACACCTTC,CASSLSGQINGYTF
.,TRBV2,medium-sized,TRBJ2-7,TGTGCCAGCAGGGGGACCGCCGAGCAGTACTTC,CASRGTAEQYF
.,TRBV27,few,TRBJ2-1,TGTGCCAGCAGTTTATCCCGCGGACTCCTCAATGAGCAGTTCTTC,CASSLSRGLLNEQFF
.,TRBV5-1,.,TRBJ2-1,TGCGCCAGCAGCTTAGGAGGGCCTGACGAGCAGTTCTTC,CASSLGGPDEQFF
TRBD2,TRBV11-2,many,TRBJ2-1,TGTGCCAGCAGCTTATTCAGCGGGGGGGCCCGTAGGCAGTTCTTC,CASSLFSGGARRQFF
.,TRBV10-3,.,TRBJ1-1,TGTGCCATCAGCGGGCGCGGGAATTCGGGCACTGAAGCTTTCTTT,CAISGRGNSGTEAFF
TRBD1,TRBV6-2/TRBV6-3,.,TRBJ1-5,TGTGCCAGCAGTTGGAGTGTGGGACAGCCGAATCAGCCCCAGCATTTT,CASSWSVGQPNQPQHF